The clone carrying this T cell receptor (beta chain) was seen more than once but under ten times. This sample is drawn from a study of Ad26.COV2.S vaccination and SARS-CoV-2 variants. Study-level background: In the COV1001 trial, the donor was in the Ad26.COV2.S arm. Ad26.COV2.S was injected intramuscularly once or twice, 56 days apart.

This CDR3 has 16 residues. Germline loops: CDR1 SGHTA, CDR2 FQGTGA. V was clipped by 0 bases and J by 3 bases, with 12 bases between them. Documented treatment: roughly 19 received Ad26.COV2.S at low or high dose, single or two shots; about 5 received placebo; per-sample allocation not given. Collection of the samples took place on day 63 after the first injection of vaccine or placebo. Produced via immunoSEQ multiplex PCR; TCRdb's table is partial and in-frame only. This sample has 200,000 to 250,000 clones; around 87% occur once, and the top ten carry roughly 10%. This sequence joins TRBV7-3 and TRBJ1-5; tentatively, D is TRBD1 (5 bases). Sequenced material: peripheral blood, taken in a trial of Ad26.COV2.S vaccine versus placebo. The TCR originated in a person aged 18 to 65 who received the Ad26.COV2.S COVID-19 vaccine or a placebo. CDR3 in amino acids: CASSLTPAGLNQPQHF. CDR3 coding DNA: TGTGCCAGCAGCTTAACCCCCGCGGGGCTCAATCAGCCCCAGCATTTT.